One sample yielded the 23 T cell receptor beta chains listed below, sequenced in a study of control samples from healthy donors and cancer patients. Clones were sequenced by immunoSEQ multiplex PCR, and TCRdb holds only the in-frame ones, with some missing. In the table there are some 99,000 clones, less than 95% of which are singletons. The specimen was blood. The origin of the receptors is a human donor in good health. The donor label of this sample is uncertain.

This clone was seen a single time. In the same sample, other DNA sequences code for this CDR3. The V and J genes are TRBV6-5 and TRBJ2-3, with D uncertain. Germline V gives CDR1 MNHEY, CDR2 SVGAGI. The CDR3 runs to 11 residues. The V end lost 4 bases, the J end lost 6 bases, and 5 bases lay between the germline ends. CDR3 bases: TGTGCCAGCAGTTCTGGGGATACGCAGTATTTT. This translates into CASSSGDTQYF.

J is TRBJ2-7 and V is TRBV28; tentative D call: TRBD1 (6 bases). Germline V gene sequence: CDR1 MDHEN, CDR2 SYDVKM. The CDR3 spans 14 residues. V was shortened by 5 bases and J by 3 bases, with 14 bases between the two germline ends. The DNA of the CDR3 is TGTGCCAGCAGTCCGATGACAGGCTTCTACGAGCAGTACTTC. It is translated as CASSPMTGFYEQYF. The full variable domain, completed using reference TRBV28 and TRBJ2-7, is DVKVTQSSRYLVKRTGEKVFLECVQDMDHENMFWYRQDPGLGLRLIYFSYDVKMKEKGDIPEGYSVSREKKERFSLILESASTNQTSMYLCASSPMTGFYEQYFGPGTRLTVT.

The chain links TRBV2 to TRBJ2-7, with a weak D call TRBD2 (5 bases). Germline CDR1 and CDR2: SNHLY and FYNNEI. The CDR3 sequence is 11 residues long. The V and J ends lost 5 bases and 4 bases respectively, with 6 bases between them. The CDR3 here is CASSREYEQYF. CDR3 in DNA: TGTGCCAGCAGTCGGGAATACGAGCAGTACTTC.

The gene calls are TRBV7-9 and TRBJ2-1; 12 positions match TRBD2. Germline CDR1 reads SEHNR; CDR2 reads FQNEAQ (reference sequence). J gave up 5 bases and V 5 bases, and 1 base lay outside the gene matches. The length of the CDR3 is 14 residues. DNA of the CDR3: TGTGCCAGCAGCCGACTAGCGGGGGACAATGAGCAGTTCTTC. Protein sequence: CASSRLAGDNEQFF.

The chain combines TRBV29-1 with TRBJ2-1, with 7 nucleotides matching TRBD1. V was clipped by 5 bases and J by 0 bases; unmatched bases: 4. Germline V gene lookup returns CDR1 SQVTM and CDR2 ANQGSEA. This CDR3 region has 14 residues. The CDR3 spells CSVLNRGSYNEQFF. As DNA, the CDR3 is TGCAGCGTTCTTAACAGGGGCTCCTACAATGAGCAGTTCTTC.

The chain has TRBV6-5 and TRBJ2-3; 9 bases match TRBD2. Germline CDR1 MNHEY, CDR2 SVGAGI. The CDR3 has 14 residues. Germline trimming cut 8 bases from V and 7 bases from J; bases unmatched to any gene: 10. Here the CDR3 reads CASVERGALHTQYF. Written as DNA, the CDR3 is TGTGCCAGCGTGGAGCGGGGGGCTTTACATACGCAGTATTTT.

The gene calls are TRBV6-5 and TRBJ1-6; 7 positions match TRBD1. Unmatched junction bases numbered 4, after V lost 6 bases and J lost 8 bases. Germline CDR1 MNHEY, CDR2 SVGAGI. The CDR3 covers 13 residues. The CDR3 nucleotides are TGTGCCAGCAGCGACAGGGTTGATTCACCCCTCCACTTT. This gives the protein CASSDRVDSPLHF.

This rearrangement joins TRBV3-1 (or the pseudogene TRBV3-2) to TRBJ2-7, with D possibly being TRBD1 (6 bases). The CDR3 consists of 14 residues. Deletions cut 4 bases from V and 1 base from J, with 11 bases between. The germline V gene has CDR1 LGHDT and CDR2 YNNKEL (reference sequence). The CDR3 sequence is CASSPTTGSYEQYF. For the CDR3, the DNA is TGTGCCAGCAGCCCTACAACAGGGTCCTACGAGCAGTACTTC.

The chain couples TRBV2 to TRBJ2-3; tentatively, D is TRBD1 (5 bases). Trimming removed 6 bases at V and 4 bases at J, with 8 bases between. CDR1 and CDR2 (germline): SNHLY, FYNNEI. The length of the CDR3 is 12 residues. The CDR3 nucleotides are TGTGCCAGCAGCAACAGGCCAGATACGCAGTATTTT. Protein sequence: CASSNRPDTQYF.

The chain links TRBV25-1 to TRBJ2-5, with 9 bases matching TRBD2. CDR3 size: 16 residues. The V gene end was trimmed by 3 bases and the J gene end by 1 base; junction bases not matched to a gene: 6. Germline V gene sequence: CDR1 MGHDK, CDR2 SYGVNS. The CDR3: CASSDQGRGGQETQYF. CDR3 nucleotide sequence: TGTGCCAGCAGTGATCAAGGGCGGGGGGGCCAAGAGACCCAGTACTTC.

V is TRBV29-1 and J is TRBJ2-1, with 10 bases lining up with TRBD1. Trimming removed 0 bases from V and 0 bases from J; junction bases left unmatched: 8. The CDR3 is 18 residues long. The germline CDR1 and CDR2 sequences are SQVTM and ANQGSEA. The CDR3 region is CSVEDRGTGESSYNEQFF. The CDR3 DNA sequence: TGCAGCGTTGAAGATCGCGGGACAGGGGAGAGCTCCTACAATGAGCAGTTCTTC.

The chain recombines TRBV7-3 with TRBJ2-1; 7 nucleotides agree with TRBD2. Germline V gene sequence: CDR1 SGHTA, CDR2 FQGTGA. The ends lost 0 bases at V and 8 bases at J; junction bases unmatched: 7. The CDR3 has 15 amino acids. The CDR3 nucleotides are TGTGCCAGCAGCTTAACCGTGCAGGGAGGGGATGAGCAGTTCTTC. Translating gives CASSLTVQGGDEQFF.

The chain is built from TRBV5-4 and TRBJ1-1; D is possibly TRBD1 (5 bases). The V end lost 4 bases, the J end lost 5 bases, and 12 bases lay between the germline ends. Germline loops: CDR1 SGHNT, CDR2 YYREEE (reference sequence). The CDR3 sequence is 13 residues long. The CDR3 here is CASSHVGGTEAFF. The CDR3, as DNA: TGTGCCAGCAGCCACGTGGGGGGAACTGAAGCTTTCTTT.

The V gene is TRBV3-1 (or the pseudogene TRBV3-2), the J gene TRBJ1-6; TRBD1 aligns across 7 bases. This CDR3 has 15 residues. Germline lookup yields CDR1 LGHDT and CDR2 YNNKEL (reference sequence). The J segment lost 5 bases and the V segment lost 4 bases, leaving 5 bases of the junction unmatched. The CDR3 DNA sequence: TGTGCCAGCAGCCCACAGGGACAGAATAATTCACCCCTCCACTTT. It yields the protein CASSPQGQNNSPLHF.

This clone appeared once. The chain links TRBV30 to TRBJ1-1; TRBD1 might be the D (6 bases). Germline V gives CDR1 GTSNPN, CDR2 SVGIG (reference sequence). The CDR3 runs to 15 residues. The V and J ends lost 2 bases and 6 bases respectively, with 19 bases between them. Here the CDR3 reads CAWSLGGPPGAEAFF. For the CDR3, the DNA is TGTGCCTGGAGTCTAGGGGGGCCTCCTGGGGCTGAAGCTTTCTTT.

The rearrangement joins TRBV19 to TRBJ2-6, with D unclear. V lost 3 bases, J lost 2 bases, and 8 bases lay in between. From germline, CDR1 is LNHDA and CDR2 SQIVND (reference sequence). The CDR3 runs to 15 residues. In DNA, the CDR3 is TGTGCCAGTAGTATTCCCGTAGCTGGGGCCAACGTCCTGACTTTC. This sequence encodes CASSIPVAGANVLTF.

This chain joins TRBV18 and TRBJ1-1; D not certain. CDR3 length: 14 amino acids. Trimming stripped 0 bases from V and 1 base from J, with 6 bases between. Germline V CDR1 and CDR2: KGHSH, LQKENI. The CDR3 DNA reads TGTGCCAGCTCACCACCAGCAGCGAACACTGAAGCTTTCTTT. Protein sequence: CASSPPAANTEAFF.

The chain is built from TRBV27 and TRBJ1-5, with 8 bases fitting TRBD1. Germline CDR1 and CDR2: MNHEY and SMNVEV (reference sequence). V dropped 4 bases and J dropped 3; count of bases not matched to a gene: 14. This CDR3 comprises 18 residues. CDR3 nucleotides: TGTGCCAGCAGTTCCACCCCCTCAGGGGGCTGGATCAATCAGCCCCAGCATTTT. It encodes CASSSTPSGGWINQPQHF.

This clone has a single count. The chain employs TRBV4-2 and TRBJ1-1; D unclear. Per germline, CDR1 LGHNA and CDR2 YNFKEQ. The V and J ends lost 1 base and 0 bases respectively, with 9 bases between them. The CDR3 covers 15 residues. CDR3 DNA: TGTGCCAGCAGCCAAGTGGCAGCTATGAACACTGAAGCTTTCTTT. The encoded protein is CASSQVAAMNTEAFF.

The chain is built from TRBV7-9 and TRBJ2-3; 9 bases align to TRBD1. Germline V lookup: CDR1 SEHNR, CDR2 FQNEAQ (reference sequence). J gave up 4 bases and V 3 bases, and 8 bases lay outside the gene matches. The CDR3 spans 16 residues. CDR3 loop: CASSFWGQGLPDTQYF. The DNA of the CDR3 is TGTGCCAGCAGCTTCTGGGGACAGGGCCTCCCAGATACGCAGTATTTT.

In its sample, this clone was seen once. The chain carries TRBV11-3 and TRBJ1-3, with 8 positions matching TRBD1. The CDR3 extends over 13 amino acids. V dropped 3 bases and J dropped 8; count of bases not matched to a gene: 3. Looked up from germline, CDR1 is SGHNT and CDR2 is YENEEA. As DNA, the CDR3 is TGTGCCAGCAGCTTCGACAGGGGAGACACCATATATTTT. Translating it yields CASSFDRGDTIYF. Based on the CDR3 plus reference TRBV11-3 and TRBJ1-3, the full variable domain is EAGVVQSPRYKIIEKKQPVAFWCNPISGHNTLYWYLQNLGQGPELLIRYENEEAVDDSQLPKDRFSAERLKGVDSTLKIQPAELGDSAVYLCASSFDRGDTIYFGEGSWLTVV.

J is TRBJ1-5 and V is TRBV5-1; the D is unclear. CDR3 length: 14 residues. Trimming shortened V by 0 bases and J by 1 base, and 5 bases separated the two germline ends. Germline V CDR1 and CDR2: SGHRS, YFSETQ. The DNA for the CDR3 is TGCGCCAGCAGCTTGGGTGTGAGCAATCAGCCCCAGCATTTT. This encodes CASSLGVSNQPQHF.

This chain connects TRBV28 to TRBJ1-5; D gene unclear. The V end lost 1 base, the J end lost 7 bases, and 20 bases lay between the germline ends. The CDR3 extends over 17 amino acids. The germline gives CDR1 MDHEN, CDR2 SYDVKM. CDR3 loop: CASSLLGTMDGRQPQHF. CDR3 nucleotides: TGTGCCAGCAGTTTATTGGGCACGATGGATGGGCGCCAGCCCCAGCATTTT.